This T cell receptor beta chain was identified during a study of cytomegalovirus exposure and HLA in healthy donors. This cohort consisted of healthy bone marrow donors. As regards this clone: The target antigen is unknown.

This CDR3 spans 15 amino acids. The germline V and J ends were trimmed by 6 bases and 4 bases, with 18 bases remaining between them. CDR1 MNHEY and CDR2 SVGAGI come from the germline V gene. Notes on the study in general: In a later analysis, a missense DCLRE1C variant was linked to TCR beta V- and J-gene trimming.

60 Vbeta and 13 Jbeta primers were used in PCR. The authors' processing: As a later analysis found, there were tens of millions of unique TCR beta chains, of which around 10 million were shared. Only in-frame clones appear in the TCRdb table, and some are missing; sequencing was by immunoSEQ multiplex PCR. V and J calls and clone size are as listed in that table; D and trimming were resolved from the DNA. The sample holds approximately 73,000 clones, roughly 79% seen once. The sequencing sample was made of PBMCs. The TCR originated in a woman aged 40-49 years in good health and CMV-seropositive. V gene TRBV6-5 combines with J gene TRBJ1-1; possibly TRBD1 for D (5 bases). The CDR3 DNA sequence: TGTGCCAGCAGACCCAGCGGGGGTGGTGGCACTGAAGCTTTCTTT. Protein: CASRPSGGGGTEAFF.